This TCR beta chain was sequenced for a study of T cells in Graves' hyperthyroidism and ophthalmopathy. Researchers amplified the TCR beta CDR3 regions from RNA transcripts. A set of HTBI primers served as the primers for a first-round RT-PCR of the TCR CDR3. A single record per CDR3 protein comes from TCRdb applying MiXCR to the multiplex PCR reads. The table lists about 360,000 distinct CDR3 sequences, about 15% of them singletons. Germline trimming cut 5 bases from V and 3 bases from J; bases unmatched to any gene: 5. This CDR3 has 14 residues. Germline loops: CDR1 GTSNPN, CDR2 SVGIG (reference sequence). About this clonotype itself: Its antigen is as yet unknown.

Findings and limits, study-wide: Separating ophthalmopathy from stable hyperthyroidism was achieved by a 13 V-J model.

The chain combines TRBV30 with TRBJ2-2; 8 bases line up with TRBD2. Sequences were obtained from blood. This sequence originates from a woman under 30 with Graves' hyperthyroidism that later progressed to Graves' ophthalmopathy. CDR3 sequence (DNA): TGTGCCTGGGCTACTAGCGGCTACACCGGGGAGCTGTTTTTT. Amino acid sequence: CAWATSGYTGELFF.